Below are 6 T cell receptor beta chains sequenced from a single sample in a study of T cells in Graves' hyperthyroidism and ophthalmopathy. Amplified TCR beta CDR3 regions came from RNA transcripts. The primer set for the first-round RT-PCR of the TCR CDR3 was HTBI. Each CDR3 protein is one row after TCRdb ran MiXCR on the multiplex PCR reads. The sample carries under 350,000 distinct CDR3 sequences, about 15% recorded once. Sequencing used blood. Receptor source: a woman aged 55-70 years with Graves' ophthalmopathy.

This chain connects TRBV11-2 to TRBJ2-7; maybe TRBD1 (6 bases). V was cut by 7 bases and J by 4 bases, with 20 bases left in between. Germline CDR1 reads SGHAT; CDR2 reads FQNNGV. The CDR3 consists of 15 residues. The CDR3 sequence is CASTLTDSPGYEQYF. CDR3 nucleotide sequence: TGTGCCAGCACCCTAACGGACAGCCCCGGGTACGAGCAGTACTTC.

This chain links TRBV28 with TRBJ2-3; 9 bases align to TRBD2. The CDR3 covers 14 residues. J gave up 4 bases and V 9 bases, and 8 bases lay outside the gene matches. Germline lookup yields CDR1 MDHEN and CDR2 SYDVKM. CDR3 amino acids: CASIPGLAADTQYF. The CDR3 DNA reads as TGTGCCAGTATCCCGGGACTAGCCGCAGATACGCAGTATTTT.

There are many counts of this clonotype. This sequence joins TRBV11-2 and TRBJ1-1; D is undetermined. The V and J ends lost 1 base and 3 bases respectively, with 12 bases between them. This CDR3 is built from 15 residues. Germline-derived CDR1 and CDR2 are SGHAT and FQNNGV. The CDR3 protein is CASSLVQTLYTEAFF. The DNA of the CDR3 is TGTGCCAGCAGCTTAGTCCAAACCCTCTACACTGAAGCTTTCTTT.

With respect to this clonotype: With a much larger clone just one base away, this may be a read error. The chain has TRBV7-8 and TRBJ2-3; 7 bases agree with TRBD2. Germline V gene lookup returns CDR1 SGHVS and CDR2 FQNEAQ. V shed 6 bases, J shed 5 bases, and the junction held 11 bases outside the gene matches. This CDR3 is 15 amino acids long. The CDR3 DNA reads TGTGCCAGCAGATCCCGGGGCGGGGAGGGAGATACGCAGTATTTT. This gives the protein CASRSRGGEGDTQYF.

This clonotype was detected a few times. The chain carries TRBV2 and TRBJ1-5; D is perhaps TRBD1 (5 bases). Germline loops: CDR1 SNHLY, CDR2 FYNNEI. The CDR3 is 14 residues long. Trimming left V 3 bases short and J 7 bases short, with 13 bases between. The CDR3 DNA follows: TGTGCCAGCAGTGATAGGGCAGGGCGGCAGCCCCAGCATTTT. Amino acids: CASSDRAGRQPQHF.

This clonotype appeared a few times. The chain carries TRBV18 and TRBJ2-2; 9 bases align to TRBD1. Germline V gene data show CDR1 as KGHSH and CDR2 as LQKENI. The CDR3 spans 16 residues. J lost 3 bases, V lost 1 base, and 3 bases had no gene match. DNA of the CDR3: TGTGCCAGCTCACCACGTTGGGACAGGGACACCGGGGAGCTGTTTTTT. As protein: CASSPRWDRDTGELFF.